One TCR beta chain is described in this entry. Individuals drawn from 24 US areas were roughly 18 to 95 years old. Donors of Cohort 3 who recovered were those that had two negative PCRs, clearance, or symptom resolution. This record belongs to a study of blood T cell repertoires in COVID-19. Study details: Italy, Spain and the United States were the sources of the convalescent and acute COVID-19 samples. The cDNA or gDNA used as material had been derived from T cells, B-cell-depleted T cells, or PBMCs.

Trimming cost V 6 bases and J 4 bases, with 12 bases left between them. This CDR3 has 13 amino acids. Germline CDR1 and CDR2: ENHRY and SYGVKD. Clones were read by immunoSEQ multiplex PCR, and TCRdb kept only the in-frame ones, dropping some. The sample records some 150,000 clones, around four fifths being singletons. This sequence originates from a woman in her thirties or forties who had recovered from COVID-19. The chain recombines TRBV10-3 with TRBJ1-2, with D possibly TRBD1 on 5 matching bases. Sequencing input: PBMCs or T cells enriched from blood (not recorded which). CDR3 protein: CAIRSDRLYGYTF. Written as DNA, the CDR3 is TGTGCCATCAGGAGCGACAGACTCTATGGCTACACCTTC.